The 32 T cell receptor beta chains presented below share a single source sample, sequenced in a study of shared T cell receptors in the human thymus. Profiling relied on immunoSEQ multiplex PCR, and the TCRdb table lists in-frame clones only, not all of them. The sample includes under 450,000 clones, 85% to 95% seen only once; the top ten take approximately 0.02%. Input material: thymocytes. Receptors were obtained from a human donor.

This rearrangement joins TRBV7-2 to TRBJ2-3; D uncertain. Trimming left V 2 bases short and J 6 bases short, with 24 bases between. Germline values: CDR1 SGHTA, CDR2 FQGNSA. The CDR3 is 18 residues long. This chain's CDR3 is CASSLRWVTRIREDTQYF. As DNA, the CDR3 is TGTGCCAGCAGCTTAAGGTGGGTGACGCGGATAAGAGAGGATACGCAGTATTTT.

The chain couples TRBV11-2 to TRBJ2-4; no clear D gene. CDR3 size: 17 residues. CDR1 is SGHAT, CDR2 FQNNGV, per germline. Trimming shortened V by 3 bases and J by 6 bases, and 21 bases separated the two germline ends. The CDR3 DNA reads TGTGCCAGCAGCTTTGTTTTCCCGGCCAGGATGGGAAACATTCAGTACTTC. Its protein is CASSFVFPARMGNIQYF.

The chain recombines TRBV29-1 with TRBJ2-7; 8 bases fit TRBD1. The CDR3 has 13 amino acids. Germline loops: CDR1 SQVTM, CDR2 ANQGSEA. The junction had 8 bases not matched to a gene; V was cut back by 6 bases and J by 4 bases. The CDR3 DNA follows: TGCAGCGTAACAGGGGGGACTGGGTACGAGCAGTACTTC. It specifies CSVTGGTGYEQYF.

The chain couples TRBV7-6 to TRBJ1-1; a possible D gene is TRBD1 (5 bases). Trimming removed 4 bases from V and 4 bases from J, with 10 bases in between. From germline, CDR1 is SGHVS and CDR2 FNYEAQ. CDR3 length: 13 amino acids. CDR3 in amino acids: CASSSGAGTEAFF. DNA of the CDR3: TGTGCCAGCAGCTCCGGGGCGGGCACTGAAGCTTTCTTT. The full variable domain, in which reference TRBV7-6 and TRBJ1-1 provide the parts outside the CDR3, is GAGVSQSPRYKVTKRGQDVALRCDPISGHVSLYWYRQALGQGPEFLTYFNYEAQQDKSGLPNDRFSAERPEGSISTLTIQRTEQRDSAMYRCASSSGAGTEAFFGQGTRLTVV.

This rearrangement joins TRBV28 to TRBJ2-7, with D possibly TRBD1 on 5 matching bases. This CDR3 spans 15 amino acids. Trimming pared 2 bases from V and 2 bases from J, leaving 13 bases between. Germline V gene lookup returns CDR1 MDHEN and CDR2 SYDVKM. CDR3: CASSLNRPDPYEQYF. Here the CDR3 DNA reads TGTGCCAGCAGTTTAAACAGGCCAGATCCCTACGAGCAGTACTTC.

The chain uses TRBV4-2 and TRBJ2-3; a possible D gene is TRBD2 (6 bases). The ends were cut back, 0 bases at V and 2 bases at J, with 12 bases in the middle. This CDR3 has 16 residues. The germline V gene encodes CDR1 LGHNA and CDR2 YNFKEQ. CDR3 in DNA: TGTGCCAGCAGCCAAGATCTCGAGCGGGTCACAGATACGCAGTATTTT. Protein sequence: CASSQDLERVTDTQYF.

As regards this clone: The sample has other DNA sequences that encode this CDR3 too. The CDR3 spells CASSQDRGGYGYTF. The DNA of the CDR3 is TGCGCCAGCAGCCAAGATCGAGGGGGCTATGGCTACACCTTC. The rearrangement joins TRBV4-3 to TRBJ1-2; possibly TRBD1 for D (6 bases). The CDR3 has 14 amino acids. CDR1 and CDR2 from the germline V gene are LGHNA and YSLEER. V lost 0 bases and J 4 bases, leaving 9 bases between the germline ends.

The rearrangement links TRBV29-1 to TRBJ2-3; a possible D gene is TRBD2 (6 bases). V was cut by 0 bases and J by 4 bases, with 23 bases left in between. The V gene's germline CDR1 is SQVTM and CDR2 ANQGSEA. The CDR3 is made up of 18 amino acids. The CDR3 here is CSVEDRDLAGTRADTQYF. The DNA of the CDR3 is TGCAGCGTTGAAGATCGTGACCTGGCGGGGACCCGCGCAGATACGCAGTATTTT.

The chain combines TRBV7-9 with TRBJ1-1, with a tentative D call TRBD1 (6 bases). The V gene's germline CDR1 is SEHNR and CDR2 FQNEAQ (reference sequence). The CDR3 contains 16 residues. Between the trimmed V and J ends, which lost 5 bases and 2 bases, there was a span of 18 bases. In DNA form, the CDR3 reads TGTGCCAGCAGCCCCAGGGGAGGGGGTCCCAACACTGAAGCTTTCTTT. Its translation: CASSPRGGGPNTEAFF.

V gene TRBV28 combines with J gene TRBJ2-5; D is possibly TRBD1 or TRBD2 (5 bases each). Germline-derived CDR1 and CDR2 are MDHEN and SYDVKM. The CDR3 totals 13 residues. V lost 5 bases to trimming and J lost 7 bases, with 14 bases between them. CDR3 amino acids: CASSIGAKVTQYF. As DNA, the CDR3 is TGTGCCAGCAGTATCGGGGCTAAGGTGACCCAGTACTTC.

This sequence joins TRBV9 and TRBJ2-3; 7 nucleotides agree with TRBD2. This CDR3 region has 16 residues. V gave up 4 bases and J gave up 2 bases; unmatched junction bases: 10. Germline CDR1 SGDLS, CDR2 YYNGEE. Here the CDR3 reads CASSMGTSANTDTQYF. CDR3 in DNA: TGTGCCAGCAGCATGGGAACTAGCGCAAACACAGATACGCAGTATTTT.

The J gene is TRBJ2-5, the V gene TRBV5-1; D unresolved. This CDR3 spans 15 amino acids. CDR1 is SGHRS, CDR2 YFSETQ, per germline. V lost 0 bases and J 5 bases, leaving 14 bases between the germline ends. The CDR3 loop is CASSLEVTAEETQYF. The CDR3 DNA sequence: TGCGCCAGCAGCTTGGAGGTTACGGCAGAGGAGACCCAGTACTTC. The entire variable domain, with the rest obtained from reference TRBV5-1 and TRBJ2-5, is as follows: KAGVTQTPRYLIKTRGQQVTLSCSPISGHRSVSWYQQTPGQGLQFLFEYFSETQRNKGNFPGRFSGRQFSNSRSEMNVSTLELGDSALYLCASSLEVTAEETQYFGPGTRLLVL.

CDR3 sequence: CASSPDPGAYEQYF. CDR3 coding DNA: TGTGCCAGCAGCCCCGACCCGGGGGCCTACGAGCAGTACTTC. The rearrangement joins TRBV7-7 to TRBJ2-7; D possibly corresponds to TRBD2 (6 bases). The CDR3 covers 14 residues. V was pared by 5 bases and J by 2 bases, with 13 bases between. Germline CDR1 SSHAT, CDR2 FNYEAQ (reference sequence).

This clone showed up just once. The J gene is TRBJ2-4, the V gene TRBV28; 8 bases map to TRBD1. CDR1 is MDHEN and CDR2 is SYDVKM in the germline V gene. This CDR3 region has 14 residues. The J segment lost 4 bases and the V segment lost 6 bases, leaving 5 bases of the junction unmatched. CDR3 sequence: CASSRDRGKNIQYF. The CDR3 DNA reads TGTGCCAGCAGCCGCGACAGGGGAAAAAACATTCAGTACTTC. The full variable domain, in which reference TRBV28 and TRBJ2-4 provide the parts outside the CDR3, is DVKVTQSSRYLVKRTGEKVFLECVQDMDHENMFWYRQDPGLGLRLIYFSYDVKMKEKGDIPEGYSVSREKKERFSLILESASTNQTSMYLCASSRDRGKNIQYFGAGTRLSVL.

The chain is built from TRBV10-3 and TRBJ1-5; 10 positions agree with TRBD1. CDR1 and CDR2 from the germline V gene are ENHRY and SYGVKD. The ends lost 0 bases at V and 0 bases at J; junction bases unmatched: 5. This CDR3 spans 18 amino acids. The CDR3 nucleotides read TGTGCCATCAGTGAGTCCCCCGGGACAGGGGATAGCAATCAGCCCCAGCATTTT. Encoded protein: CAISESPGTGDSNQPQHF.

The chain couples TRBV28 to TRBJ1-3; D gene ambiguous. This CDR3 has 17 amino acids. Germline values: CDR1 MDHEN, CDR2 SYDVKM. The V end lost 4 bases, the J end lost 0 bases, and 16 bases lay between the germline ends. CDR3 in DNA: TGTGCCAGCAGTTCCCCCTCGGACGCCTCCTCTGGAAACACCATATATTTT. This codes for CASSSPSDASSGNTIYF.

The chain is built from TRBV27 and TRBJ2-2; D uncertain. The CDR3 totals 12 residues. The V end was cut by 3 bases, the J end by 8 bases, with 7 bases between. CDR1 and CDR2 (germline): MNHEY, SMNVEV (reference sequence). CDR3 DNA sequence: TGTGCCAGCAGTTTTAAGGTGGGGGAGCTGTTTTTT. It yields the protein CASSFKVGELFF.

The V call is TRBV5-1, the J call TRBJ2-2; 10 bases map to TRBD1. Per the germline V gene, CDR1 is SGHRS and CDR2 is YFSETQ. Germline trimming cut 4 bases from V and 3 bases from J; bases unmatched to any gene: 3. This CDR3 is 15 amino acids long. CDR3 protein: CASSPGTGDTGELFF. The CDR3 DNA is TGCGCCAGCAGCCCTGGGACAGGGGACACCGGGGAGCTGTTTTTT. The complete variable domain, with remaining parts taken from reference TRBV5-1 and TRBJ2-2, reads KAGVTQTPRYLIKTRGQQVTLSCSPISGHRSVSWYQQTPGQGLQFLFEYFSETQRNKGNFPGRFSGRQFSNSRSEMNVSTLELGDSALYLCASSPGTGDTGELFFGEGSRLTVL.

The CDR3 region has the DNA TGTGCCAGCAGCTTATACCCCGGGACGGCCCCCTACAATGAGCAGTTCTTC. It is translated as CASSLYPGTAPYNEQFF. This chain uses TRBV9 with TRBJ2-1; D tentatively reads TRBD1 or TRBD2 (5 bases each). The CDR3 sequence is 17 residues long. CDR1 is SGDLS and CDR2 is YYNGEE in the germline V gene. The V end lost 4 bases, the J end lost 2 bases, and 19 bases lay between the germline ends.

The chain combines TRBV7-9 with TRBJ2-3, with 10 bases that match TRBD2. The V gene's germline CDR1 is SEHNR and CDR2 FQNEAQ (reference sequence). This CDR3 is 18 amino acids long. With V trimmed by 5 bases and J by 1 base, 12 bases remained unmatched. The CDR3 loop is CASSRAFSGRRGTDTQYF. The CDR3 nucleotides read TGTGCCAGCAGCAGAGCTTTTAGCGGGAGGAGGGGCACAGATACGCAGTATTTT.

The chain employs TRBV4-3 and TRBJ2-5; tentatively, D is TRBD2 (6 bases). The CDR3 consists of 16 residues. V was shortened by 2 bases and J by 2 bases, with 15 bases between the two germline ends. The germline gives CDR1 LGHNA, CDR2 YSLEER. The CDR3 loop reads CASSQRCGGYQETQYF. In DNA, the CDR3 is TGCGCCAGCAGCCAACGCTGTGGAGGGTATCAAGAGACCCAGTACTTC.

V is TRBV29-1 and J is TRBJ1-2, with 10 bases identical to TRBD1. This CDR3 is 13 amino acids long. Looked up from germline, CDR1 is SQVTM and CDR2 is ANQGSEA. The J segment lost 2 bases and the V segment lost 6 bases, leaving 3 bases of the junction unmatched. The CDR3 sequence is CSVWTGGNYGYTF. The DNA for the CDR3 is TGCAGCGTCTGGACAGGGGGGAACTATGGCTACACCTTC.

The chain is built from TRBV7-9 and TRBJ2-7, with 9 bases aligning to TRBD2. Per the germline V gene, CDR1 is SEHNR and CDR2 is FQNEAQ (reference sequence). The CDR3 covers 16 residues. V lost 5 bases to trimming and J lost 0 bases; unmatched junction nucleotides: 8. DNA of the CDR3: TGTGCCAGCAGCCTCATGACTAGCGGCCGCTCCTACGAGCAGTACTTC. It encodes CASSLMTSGRSYEQYF.

The CDR3 is CAWSGRQGAYEQYF. The CDR3 nucleotides read TGTGCCTGGAGTGGCCGACAGGGAGCCTACGAGCAGTACTTC. V and J are TRBV30 and TRBJ2-7; 7 nucleotides align to TRBD1. V was clipped by 1 base and J by 2 bases; unmatched bases: 5. CDR1 and CDR2 from the germline V gene are GTSNPN and SVGIG (reference sequence). This CDR3 contains 14 residues.

This sequence joins TRBV19 and TRBJ2-7; D not certain. Deletions cut 5 bases from V and 2 bases from J, with 13 bases between. From germline, CDR1 is LNHDA and CDR2 SQIVND (reference sequence). CDR3 length equals 14 residues. CDR3 in amino acids: CASSESDFPYEQYF. The CDR3 nucleotides read TGTGCCAGTAGTGAATCGGATTTTCCCTACGAGCAGTACTTC.

V is TRBV10-3 and J is TRBJ2-3; tentative D call: TRBD2 (6 bases). The CDR3 is 17 residues long. Germline V gene data show CDR1 as ENHRY and CDR2 as SYGVKD. The ends were cut back, 0 bases at V and 0 bases at J, with 13 bases in the middle. CDR3 sequence reads: CAISESGGRGSTDTQYF. Written as DNA, the CDR3 is TGTGCCATCAGTGAGTCGGGTGGGCGGGGAAGCACAGATACGCAGTATTTT.

The rearrangement uses TRBV27 and TRBJ1-4; D perhaps matches TRBD1 (5 bases). V was pared by 3 bases and J by 4 bases, with 9 bases between. The germline gives CDR1 MNHEY, CDR2 SMNVEV (reference sequence). This CDR3 has 14 amino acids. The CDR3 bases are TGTGCCAGCAGTTTGGGGCAGAGTAATGAAAAACTGTTTTTT. This gives the protein CASSLGQSNEKLFF.

The chain combines TRBV27 with TRBJ2-5, with unresolved D. The CDR3 is 14 amino acids. Trimming removed 1 base from V and 4 bases from J, with 10 bases in between. The germline CDR1 and CDR2 sequences are MNHEY and SMNVEV (reference sequence). The CDR3 nucleotides are TGTGCCAGCAGTTTATGCGGACGAGGAGAGACCCAGTACTTC. Protein product: CASSLCGRGETQYF.

This chain connects TRBV28 to TRBJ1-5; a weak D match, TRBD1 (6 bases). V was trimmed by 1 base and J by 0 bases, leaving 22 bases between them. The CDR3 is 20 amino acids. Looked up from germline, CDR1 is MDHEN and CDR2 is SYDVKM. CDR3 region: CASSLLKIRAGVYSNQPQHF. In nucleotides, the CDR3 is TGTGCCAGCAGTTTATTAAAAATCCGGGCAGGGGTTTATAGCAATCAGCCCCAGCATTTT.

The rearrangement joins TRBV15 to TRBJ2-1; maybe TRBD2 (5 bases). Trimming shortened V by 2 bases and J by 6 bases, and 14 bases separated the two germline ends. Germline CDR1 is LNHNV and CDR2 is YYDKDF (reference sequence). The CDR3 runs 15 residues. CDR3 nucleotides: TGTGCCACCAGCAGATCGGCGAGGGATTTCAATGAGCAGTTCTTC. Protein product: CATSRSARDFNEQFF.

This chain links TRBV7-3 with TRBJ1-1; D ambiguous. The CDR3 consists of 16 residues. V was trimmed by 5 bases and J by 0 bases, leaving 16 bases between them. Germline assignment: CDR1 SGHTA and CDR2 FQGTGA. Here the CDR3 DNA reads TGTGCCAGCAGCCCCCGTCCCCCCGCTATGAACACTGAAGCTTTCTTT. Its protein is CASSPRPPAMNTEAFF. Complete variable domain (other parts from reference TRBV7-3 and TRBJ1-1): GAGVSQTPSNKVTEKGKYVELRCDPISGHTALYWYRQSLGQGPEFLIYFQGTGAADDSGLPNDRFFAVRPEGSVSTLKIQRTERGDSAVYLCASSPRPPAMNTEAFFGQGTRLTVV.

The rearrangement uses TRBV9 and TRBJ1-4, with D unresolved. This CDR3 comprises 14 residues. V lost 4 bases to trimming and J lost 6 bases, with 13 bases between them. The V gene's germline CDR1 is SGDLS and CDR2 YYNGEE. CDR3 sequence: CASSSRALDEKLFF. The CDR3 DNA reads as TGTGCCAGCAGCTCCCGGGCCCTGGATGAAAAACTGTTTTTT.